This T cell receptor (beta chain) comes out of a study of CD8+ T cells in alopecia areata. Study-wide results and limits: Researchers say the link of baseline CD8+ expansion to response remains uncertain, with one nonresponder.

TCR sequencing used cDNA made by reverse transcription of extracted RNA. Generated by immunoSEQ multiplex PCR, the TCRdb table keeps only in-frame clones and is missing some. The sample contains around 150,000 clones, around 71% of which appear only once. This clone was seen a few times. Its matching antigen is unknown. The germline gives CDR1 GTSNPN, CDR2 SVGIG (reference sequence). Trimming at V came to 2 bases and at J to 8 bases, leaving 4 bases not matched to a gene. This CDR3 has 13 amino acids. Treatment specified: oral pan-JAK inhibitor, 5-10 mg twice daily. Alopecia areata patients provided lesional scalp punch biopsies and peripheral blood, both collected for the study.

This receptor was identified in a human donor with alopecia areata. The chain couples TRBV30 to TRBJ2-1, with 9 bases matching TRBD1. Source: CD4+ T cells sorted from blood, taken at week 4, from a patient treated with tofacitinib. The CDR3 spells CAWSRTGAHEQFF. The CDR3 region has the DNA TGTGCCTGGAGTAGGACAGGGGCACATGAGCAGTTCTTC. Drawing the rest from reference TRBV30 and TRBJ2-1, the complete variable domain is SQTIHQWPATLVQPVGSPLSLECTVEGTSNPNLYWYRQAAGRGLQLLFYSVGIGQISSEVPQNLSASRPQDRQFILSSKKLLLSDSGFYLCAWSRTGAHEQFFGPGTRLTVL.